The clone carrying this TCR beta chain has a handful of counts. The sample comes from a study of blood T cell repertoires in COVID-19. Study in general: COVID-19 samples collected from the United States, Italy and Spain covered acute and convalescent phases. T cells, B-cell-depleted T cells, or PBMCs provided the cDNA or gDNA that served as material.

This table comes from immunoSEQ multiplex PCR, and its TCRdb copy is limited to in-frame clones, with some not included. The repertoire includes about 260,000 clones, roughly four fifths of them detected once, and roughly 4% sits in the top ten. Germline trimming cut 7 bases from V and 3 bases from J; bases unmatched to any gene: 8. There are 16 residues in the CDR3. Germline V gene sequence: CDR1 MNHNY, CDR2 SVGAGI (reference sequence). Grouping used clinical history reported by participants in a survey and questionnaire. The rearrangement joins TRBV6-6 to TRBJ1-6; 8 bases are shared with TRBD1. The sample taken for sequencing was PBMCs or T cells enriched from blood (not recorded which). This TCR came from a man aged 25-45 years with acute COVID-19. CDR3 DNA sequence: TGTGCCAGCATTTTTGGACAGGGCGGCTATAATTCACCCCTCCACTTT. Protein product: CASIFGQGGYNSPLHF.